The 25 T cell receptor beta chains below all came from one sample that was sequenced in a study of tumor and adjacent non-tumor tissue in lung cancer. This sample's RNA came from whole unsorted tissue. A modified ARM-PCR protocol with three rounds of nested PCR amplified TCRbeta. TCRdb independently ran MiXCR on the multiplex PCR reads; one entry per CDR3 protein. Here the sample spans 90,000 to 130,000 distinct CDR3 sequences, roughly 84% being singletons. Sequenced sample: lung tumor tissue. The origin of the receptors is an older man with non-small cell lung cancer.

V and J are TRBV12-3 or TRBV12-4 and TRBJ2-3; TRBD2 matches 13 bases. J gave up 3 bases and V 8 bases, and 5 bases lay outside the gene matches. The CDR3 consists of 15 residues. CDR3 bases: TGTGCCAGCTTGGGGACTAGCGGGACAACAGATACGCAGTATTTT. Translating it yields CASLGTSGTTDTQYF.

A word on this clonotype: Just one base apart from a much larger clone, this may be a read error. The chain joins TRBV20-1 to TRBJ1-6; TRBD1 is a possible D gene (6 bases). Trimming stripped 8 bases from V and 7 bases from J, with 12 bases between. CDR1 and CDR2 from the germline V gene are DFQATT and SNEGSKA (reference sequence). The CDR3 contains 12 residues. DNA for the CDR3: TGCAGTAGCATACAGGGAAATTCACCCCTCCACTTT. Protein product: CSSIQGNSPLHF.

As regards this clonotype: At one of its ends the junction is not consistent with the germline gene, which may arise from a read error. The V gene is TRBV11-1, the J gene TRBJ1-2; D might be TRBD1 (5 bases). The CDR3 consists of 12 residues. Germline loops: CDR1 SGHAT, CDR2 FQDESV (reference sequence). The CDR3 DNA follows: TGTGACAGCAGTTTATACAGGTATGGCTACACCTTC. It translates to CDSSLYRYGYTF.

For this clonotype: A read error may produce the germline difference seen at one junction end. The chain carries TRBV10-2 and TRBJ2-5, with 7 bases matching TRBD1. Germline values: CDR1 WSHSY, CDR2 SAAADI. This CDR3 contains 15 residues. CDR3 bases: TGCGTCAGCGGAGATATGAGACAGGGAGAAGAGACCCAGTACTTC. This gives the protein CVSGDMRQGEETQYF.

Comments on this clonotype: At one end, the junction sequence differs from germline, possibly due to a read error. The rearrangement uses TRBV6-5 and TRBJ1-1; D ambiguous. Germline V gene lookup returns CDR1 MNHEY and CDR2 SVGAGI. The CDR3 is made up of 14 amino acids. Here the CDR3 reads CANSYSNSETEAFF. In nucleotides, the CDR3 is TGTGCCAACAGTTACTCGAATTCAGAAACTGAAGCGTTCTTT.

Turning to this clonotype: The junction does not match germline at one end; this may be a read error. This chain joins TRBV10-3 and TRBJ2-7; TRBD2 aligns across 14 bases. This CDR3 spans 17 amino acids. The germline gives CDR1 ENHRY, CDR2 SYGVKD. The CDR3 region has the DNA TGTGCCTTCAGGGTGACTAGCGGGAGGGCTTCATCGTACAAGCAGTACTTC. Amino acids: CAFRVTSGRASSYKQYF.

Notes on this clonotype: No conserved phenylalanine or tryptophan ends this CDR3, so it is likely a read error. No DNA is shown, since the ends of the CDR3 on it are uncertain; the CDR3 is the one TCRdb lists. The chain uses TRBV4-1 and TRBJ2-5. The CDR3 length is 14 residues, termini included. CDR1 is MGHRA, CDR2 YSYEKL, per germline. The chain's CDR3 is CACSQQWEQETQYL.

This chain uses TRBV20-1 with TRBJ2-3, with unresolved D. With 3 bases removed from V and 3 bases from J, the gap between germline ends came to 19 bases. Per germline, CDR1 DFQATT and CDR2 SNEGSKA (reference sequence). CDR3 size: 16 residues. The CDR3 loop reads CSARSHPEDGTDTQYF. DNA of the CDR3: TGCAGTGCTAGGAGTCATCCCGAGGATGGGACAGATACGCAGTATTTT.

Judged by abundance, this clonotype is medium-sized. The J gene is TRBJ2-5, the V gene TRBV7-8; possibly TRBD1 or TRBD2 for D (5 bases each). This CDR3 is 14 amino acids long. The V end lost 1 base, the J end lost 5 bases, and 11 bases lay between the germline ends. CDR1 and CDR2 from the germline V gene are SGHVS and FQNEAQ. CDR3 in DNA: TGTGCCAGCAGCTTAGGATCGGGGCCGGAGACCCAGTACTTC. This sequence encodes CASSLGSGPETQYF.

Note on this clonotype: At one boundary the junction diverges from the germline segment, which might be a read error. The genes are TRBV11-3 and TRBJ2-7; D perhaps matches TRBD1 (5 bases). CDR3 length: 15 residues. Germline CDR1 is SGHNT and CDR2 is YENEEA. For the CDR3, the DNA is TGTACCAGCAGCACGATGACAGTTTCCGTGTATGAGCAGTACTTC. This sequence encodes CTSSTMTVSVYEQYF.

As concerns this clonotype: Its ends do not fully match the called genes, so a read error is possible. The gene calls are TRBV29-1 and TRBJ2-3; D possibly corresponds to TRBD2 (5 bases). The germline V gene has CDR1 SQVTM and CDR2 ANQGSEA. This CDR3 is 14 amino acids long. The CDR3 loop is CSAEGIRSTDTEYF. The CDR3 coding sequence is TGCAGCGCTGAGGGTATTAGGAGCACAGATACGGAGTATTTT.

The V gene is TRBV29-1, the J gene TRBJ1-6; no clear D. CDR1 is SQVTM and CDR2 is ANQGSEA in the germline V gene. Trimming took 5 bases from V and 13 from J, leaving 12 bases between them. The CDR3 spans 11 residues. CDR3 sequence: CSVFIRAPLHF. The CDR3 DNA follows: TGCAGCGTTTTCATACGGGCTCCCCTCCACTTT.

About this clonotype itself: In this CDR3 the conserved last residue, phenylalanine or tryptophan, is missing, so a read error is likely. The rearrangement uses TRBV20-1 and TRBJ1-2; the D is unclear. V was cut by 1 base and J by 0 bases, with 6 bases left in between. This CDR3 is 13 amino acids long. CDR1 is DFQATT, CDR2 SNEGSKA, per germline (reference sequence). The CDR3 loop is CSARVGPNYGYTS. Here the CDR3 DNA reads TGCAGTGCTAGAGTAGGTCCTAACTATGGCTACACCTCC.

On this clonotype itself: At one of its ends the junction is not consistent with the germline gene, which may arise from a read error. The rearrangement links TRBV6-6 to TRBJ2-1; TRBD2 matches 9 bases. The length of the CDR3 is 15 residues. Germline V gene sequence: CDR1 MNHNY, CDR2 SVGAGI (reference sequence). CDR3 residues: CASIMTSGPYNEQLF. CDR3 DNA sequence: TGTGCCAGTATTATGACTAGCGGCCCTTACAACGAGCAGCTCTTC.

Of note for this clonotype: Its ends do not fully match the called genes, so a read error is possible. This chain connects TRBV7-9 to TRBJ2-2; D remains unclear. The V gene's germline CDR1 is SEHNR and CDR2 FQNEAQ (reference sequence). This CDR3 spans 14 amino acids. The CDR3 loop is CVCSLTVNSGELFF. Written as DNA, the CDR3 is TGTGTCTGCAGCTTAACGGTGAACAGCGGGGAGCTGTTTTTT.

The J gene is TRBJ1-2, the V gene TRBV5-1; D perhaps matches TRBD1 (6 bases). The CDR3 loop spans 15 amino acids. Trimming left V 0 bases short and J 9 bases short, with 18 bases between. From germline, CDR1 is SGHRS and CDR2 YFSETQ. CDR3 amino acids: CASSLEVRGGSRYTF. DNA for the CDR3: TGCGCCAGCAGCTTGGAGGTCAGGGGTGGAAGTCGCTACACCTTC.

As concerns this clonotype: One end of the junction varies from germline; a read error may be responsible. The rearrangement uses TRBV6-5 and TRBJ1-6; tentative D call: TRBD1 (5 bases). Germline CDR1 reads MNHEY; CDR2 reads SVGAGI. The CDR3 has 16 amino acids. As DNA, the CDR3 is TGTGCCACCAGTAAAGCCGGGACGGAGGCTTATTCACCCCTCCACTTT. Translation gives CATSKAGTEAYSPLHF.

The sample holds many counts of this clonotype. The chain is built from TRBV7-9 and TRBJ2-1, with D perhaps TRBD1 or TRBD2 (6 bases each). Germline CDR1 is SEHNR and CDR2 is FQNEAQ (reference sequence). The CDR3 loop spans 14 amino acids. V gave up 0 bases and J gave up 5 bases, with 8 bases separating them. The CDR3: CASSLAGGHNEQFF. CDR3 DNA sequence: TGTGCCAGCAGCTTAGCAGGGGGGCACAATGAGCAGTTCTTC.

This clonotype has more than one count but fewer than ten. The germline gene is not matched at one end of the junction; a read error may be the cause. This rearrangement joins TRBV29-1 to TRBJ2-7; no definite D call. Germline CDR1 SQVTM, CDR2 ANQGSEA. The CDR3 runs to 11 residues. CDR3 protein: CGVEAGYEQYF. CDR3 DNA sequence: TGCGGCGTTGAGGCCGGTTACGAGCAGTACTTC.

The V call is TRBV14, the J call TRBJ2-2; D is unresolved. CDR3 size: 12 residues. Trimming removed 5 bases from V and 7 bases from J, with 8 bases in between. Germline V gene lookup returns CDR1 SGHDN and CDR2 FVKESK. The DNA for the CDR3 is TGTGCCAGCAGCATCCGCGGCGGGGAGCTGTTTTTT. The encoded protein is CASSIRGGELFF.

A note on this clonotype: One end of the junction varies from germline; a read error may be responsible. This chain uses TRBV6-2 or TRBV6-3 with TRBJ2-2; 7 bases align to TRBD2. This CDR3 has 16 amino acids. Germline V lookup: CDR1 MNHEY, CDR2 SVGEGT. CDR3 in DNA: TGTGCCAGCTGTTACATCAGCGGGGCCAACACTGGGGAGCTGTTTTTT. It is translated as CASCYISGANTGELFF.

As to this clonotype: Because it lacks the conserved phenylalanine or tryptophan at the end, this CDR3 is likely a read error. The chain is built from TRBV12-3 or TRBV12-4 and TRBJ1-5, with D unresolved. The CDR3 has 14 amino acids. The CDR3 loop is CAGSLATANQPQHC. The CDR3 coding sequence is TGTGCCGGCAGTTTGGCAACAGCCAATCAGCCCCAGCATTGT.

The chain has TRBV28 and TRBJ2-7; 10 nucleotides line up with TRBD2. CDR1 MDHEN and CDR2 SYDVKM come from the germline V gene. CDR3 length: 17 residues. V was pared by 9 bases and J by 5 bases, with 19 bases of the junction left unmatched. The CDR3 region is CASSTQSPGLAIDEQYV. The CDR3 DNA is TGTGCCAGTAGTACACAATCACCGGGACTAGCGATAGACGAGCAGTACGTC.

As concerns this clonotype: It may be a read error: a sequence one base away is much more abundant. The CDR3 DNA follows: TGTGCCAGCAACGGAACTAGCGGGGAGACCCAGTACTTC. It yields the protein CASNGTSGETQYF. This chain uses TRBV7-9 with TRBJ2-5, with 9 bases that match TRBD2. Per germline, CDR1 SEHNR and CDR2 FQNEAQ (reference sequence). The CDR3 is 13 residues long. The V segment lost 7 bases and the J segment 5 bases; nucleotides outside the gene matches: 5.

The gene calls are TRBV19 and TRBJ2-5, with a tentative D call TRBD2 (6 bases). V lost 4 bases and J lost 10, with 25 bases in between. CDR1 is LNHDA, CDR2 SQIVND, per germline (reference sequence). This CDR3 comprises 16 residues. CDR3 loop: CASSRGEPRNIDVQYF. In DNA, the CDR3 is TGTGCCAGTAGTAGGGGGGAACCAAGAAACATAGACGTCCAGTACTTC.